This T cell receptor (beta chain) was documented in a study of blood T cell repertoires in COVID-19 (dated by TCRdb to about 2020). For context, the study as a whole: Samples from collaborators originated in the United States, Italy and Spain and spanned both the acute and convalescent phases of COVID-19. The prospective study material was composed of cDNA or gDNA derived from T cells, B-cell-depleted T cells, or PBMCs. Deeply sampled blood TCRbeta repertoires from subjects exposed to, actively infected with, or recovered from COVID-19 were included in the dataset. The repertoires were released in a freely available public database intended as a resource for research on the immune response to SARS-CoV-2. The samples were drawn from the first 160 participants of the ongoing ImmuneRACE study and from 950 to 1,500 subjects provided by 6 global collaborators. Nearly every sample came with metadata listing a de-identified subject ID, COVID-19 status, age in years and sex. Where HLA class I and class II types were available, the types were taken from metadata supplied by the sample provider, not from assay-based typing.

Details on this clone: Its target antigen remains unknown. The sample holds no much larger clone one base away, and base qualities are not on file.

The immunoSEQ Assay, a bias-controlled multiplex PCR, was used to amplify TCRbeta CDR3 regions from genomic DNA. In the original analysis: Within the assay, amplification of reference gene primers was used to estimate how many nucleated cells each sample contained. To quantify the absolute abundance of each unique TCRbeta CDR3 rearrangement, sequence reads were collapsed and filtered. Productive Simpson clonality was computed per sample as the square root of Simpson's diversity index over productive rearrangements. The immuneACCESS repertoire file appears here via TCRdb, limited to in-frame rearrangements. These files lack a portion of the clones; in checked studies, under half of the deficit traces to unresolved V genes, and the cause of the others is not known. D and trimming come from the DNA, and the V and J calls and clone size come from that table. This sample comprises about 170,000 clones, around four fifths of them detected only once. In total, the top ten clones hold around 2.7% of the sample.

Each collaborating institution followed its own protocols to collect whole blood in K2EDTA tubes. For TCRbeta analysis, collaborators shipped samples as frozen whole blood, isolated PBMCs, or DNA extracted from either of those sample types. The investigation overall reported the following: How much clinical and demographic metadata was included differed by source and by participant, and the metadata was provided uncurated.

What was sequenced was peripheral blood. This TCR derives from a man between 65 and 80 years old with acute or convalescent COVID-19.

The base sequence is TGTGCCAGCAGCTTACGCGCAGGGTTAATGAACACTGAAGCTTTCTTT. Its translation is CASSLRAGLMNTEAFF. The rearrangement joined TRBV7-6 to TRBJ1-1; possibly the D gene is TRBD1, per 5 matching bases. Trimming removed 2 bases from V and 0 bases from J, leaving 13 bases between the germline ends. Via the germline V gene, CDR1 is SGHVS and CDR2 FNYEAQ. There are 16 amino acids in the CDR3, from cysteine to phenylalanine inclusive. The retained sequence is limited to the CDR3, 48 bases, with the frame set at the first base.